This TCR beta chain was recovered during a study of blood T cell repertoires in COVID-19. As for the study in general: The United States, Italy and Spain provided the acute and convalescent COVID-19 samples. The cDNA or gDNA used as material had been derived from T cells, B-cell-depleted T cells, or PBMCs.

Deletions cut 4 bases from V and 1 base from J, with 7 bases between. CDR3 length: 13 residues. The germline gives CDR1 LNHDA, CDR2 SQIVND (reference sequence). Original processing notes: Scientists estimated how many nucleated cells there were by amplifying reference gene primers. This table comes from immunoSEQ multiplex PCR, and its TCRdb copy is limited to in-frame clones, with some not included. D and trimming come from the DNA, and the V and J calls and clone size come from that table. The repertoire holds roughly 340,000 clones, about 93% seen once, with 3% to 4% in the top ten. V is TRBV19 and J is TRBJ2-5, with a weak D call TRBD2 (5 bases). This TCR was recovered from a woman aged 18-35 years who had recovered from COVID-19. Sequenced: peripheral blood. The CDR3 reads CASSTGIQETQYF. CDR3 coding DNA: TGTGCCAGTAGTACCGGGATCCAAGAGACCCAGTACTTC. The full variable domain, its missing parts supplied by reference TRBV19 and TRBJ2-5, is DGGITQSPKYLFRKEGQNVTLSCEQNLNHDAMYWYRQDPGQGLRLIYYSQIVNDFQKGDIAEGYSVSREKKESFPLTVTSAQKNPTAFYLCASSTGIQETQYFGPGTRLLVL.